This entry lists 19 T cell receptor beta chains sequenced from one sample in a study of cytotoxic CD8 clonotypes in ibrutinib-treated CLL. TCRdb's table, derived via immunoSEQ multiplex PCR, lists solely in-frame clones and lacks some. This sample has about 72,000 clones, with around 84% found just once. Sequences were derived from PBMCs, sampled at disease progression, from a patient treated with ibrutinib. The source is a human donor with chronic lymphocytic leukemia.

This clone was counted once. V is TRBV20-1 and J is TRBJ2-7, with D unresolved. Germline assignment: CDR1 DFQATT and CDR2 SNEGSKA (reference sequence). The CDR3 loop spans 10 amino acids. V lost 6 bases to trimming and J lost 7 bases, with 10 bases between them. The CDR3 here is CSAGPIEQYF. The CDR3 nucleotides read TGCAGTGCCGGCCCCATTGAGCAGTACTTC.

V gene TRBV2 combines with J gene TRBJ2-2; no clear D gene. V was cut by 3 bases and J by 4 bases, with 9 bases left in between. The germline gives CDR1 SNHLY, CDR2 FYNNEI. This CDR3 has 14 amino acids. CDR3 residues: CASSDLTPTGELFF. In nucleotides, the CDR3 is TGTGCCAGCAGTGATTTGACGCCCACCGGGGAGCTGTTTTTT.

This clone was seen a few times. The rearrangement joins TRBV27 to TRBJ1-1; TRBD1 might be the D (5 bases). The CDR3 contains 21 residues. V lost 4 bases to trimming and J lost 3 bases, with 33 bases between them. The germline gives CDR1 MNHEY, CDR2 SMNVEV (reference sequence). CDR3 loop: CASSSTPEPGGTRVGYTEAFF. CDR3 nucleotides: TGTGCCAGCAGTTCAACACCGGAACCTGGGGGGACCCGGGTGGGGTACACTGAAGCTTTCTTT.

This chain links TRBV10-3 with TRBJ2-1; 10 bases are a match to TRBD2. Looked up from germline, CDR1 is ENHRY and CDR2 is SYGVKD. There are 16 residues in the CDR3. V was pared by 3 bases and J by 5 bases, with 7 bases of the junction left unmatched. CDR3 sequence reads: CAISDHPSGGNNEQFF. The CDR3 DNA reads as TGTGCCATCAGTGATCATCCTAGCGGGGGAAACAATGAGCAGTTCTTC.

The J gene is TRBJ2-3, the V gene TRBV5-4, with 15 positions matching TRBD2. The germline gives CDR1 SGHNT, CDR2 YYREEE (reference sequence). V lost 5 bases and J lost 2; bases outside the gene matches: 6. The CDR3 covers 17 residues. The CDR3 sequence: CASRSRTSGRVTDTQYF. The CDR3 DNA reads as TGTGCCAGCAGATCTAGGACTAGCGGGAGGGTCACAGATACGCAGTATTTT.

The J gene is TRBJ1-1, the V gene TRBV13; D might be TRBD1 (5 bases). This CDR3 is 16 amino acids long. The V and J ends lost 5 bases and 0 bases respectively, with 16 bases between them. Germline CDR1 PRHDT, CDR2 FYEKMQ (reference sequence). CDR3 coding DNA: TGTGCCAGCAGCCTCGTCCCGGGACGGCTGAACACTGAAGCTTTCTTT. It translates to CASSLVPGRLNTEAFF. Full variable domain (rest looked up from reference TRBV13 and TRBJ1-1): AAGVIQSPRHLIKEKRETATLKCYPIPRHDTVYWYQQGPGQDPQFLISFYEKMQSDKGSIPDRFSAQQFSDYHSELNMSSLELGDSALYFCASSLVPGRLNTEAFFGQGTRLTVV.

The V and J genes are TRBV5-6 and TRBJ1-2; D is possibly TRBD1 (5 bases). This CDR3 is 12 amino acids long. The V and J ends lost 2 bases and 7 bases respectively, with 9 bases between them. CDR1 and CDR2 from the germline V gene are SGHDT and YYEEEE. DNA for the CDR3: TGTGCCAGCAGCTTAGGAGGGGTTGGCTACACCTTC. This translates into CASSLGGVGYTF.

The V call is TRBV19, the J call TRBJ1-5; 8 nucleotides line up with TRBD1. CDR3 length: 15 amino acids. Germline lookup yields CDR1 LNHDA and CDR2 SQIVND (reference sequence). Losses at the gene ends were 5 bases for V and 6 bases for J; bases not matched to a gene: 9. DNA for the CDR3: TGTGCCAGTAGTCCCCGGACAGGGTCGAGTCAGCCCCAGCATTTT. It translates to CASSPRTGSSQPQHF.

The gene calls are TRBV10-2 and TRBJ2-5; D gene ambiguous. Germline V gene sequence: CDR1 WSHSY, CDR2 SAAADI. The CDR3 has 16 residues. Trimming stripped 4 bases from V and 7 bases from J, with 22 bases between. The CDR3 loop reads CASSVTDGAAIGTQYF. In DNA, the CDR3 is TGCGCCAGCAGTGTTACGGACGGCGCCGCCATTGGGACCCAGTACTTC.

Note on this clone: At one end the junction does not follow the germline gene, possibly because of a read error. The chain is built from TRBV14 and TRBJ2-7; 13 positions agree with TRBD2. CDR1 is SGHDN, CDR2 FVKESK, per germline. The CDR3 covers 13 residues. The CDR3 region is CASSLGLAGEKNF. CDR3 sequence (DNA): TGTGCCAGCAGCCTCGGACTAGCGGGGGAGAAGAACTTC.

This sequence joins TRBV18 and TRBJ2-1; no clear D. The CDR3 runs to 11 residues. The ends were cut back, 3 bases at V and 8 bases at J, with 5 bases in the middle. The germline V gene encodes CDR1 KGHSH and CDR2 LQKENI. CDR3 DNA: TGTGCCAGCTCACCTCAAGATGAGCAGTTCTTC. Translation gives CASSPQDEQFF.

The chain joins TRBV27 to TRBJ2-7; TRBD2 matches 8 bases. CDR3 length: 14 residues. Trimming at V came to 5 bases and at J to 5 bases, leaving 8 bases not matched to a gene. The V gene's germline CDR1 is MNHEY and CDR2 SMNVEV (reference sequence). CDR3 loop: CASSLGRAPHEQYF. CDR3 sequence (DNA): TGTGCCAGCAGTCTCGGGAGGGCCCCCCACGAGCAGTACTTC.

The rearrangement uses TRBV29-1 and TRBJ2-7; 10 nucleotides agree with TRBD2. CDR3 size: 15 residues. V lost 4 bases and J lost 6; bases outside the gene matches: 12. CDR1 SQVTM and CDR2 ANQGSEA come from the germline V gene. CDR3 loop: CSVVPPSASGGEQYF. The CDR3 DNA is TGCAGCGTTGTCCCACCCTCCGCTAGCGGGGGCGAGCAGTACTTC.

The CDR3 nucleotides read TGTGCCAGCAGCACCTTAACCGGGACAGCATACAATGAGCAGTTCTTC. It translates to CASSTLTGTAYNEQFF. The genes are TRBV9 and TRBJ2-1, with 7 bases lining up with TRBD1. This CDR3 region has 16 residues. J gave up 4 bases and V 4 bases, and 11 bases lay outside the gene matches. CDR1 and CDR2 (germline): SGDLS, YYNGEE.

V gene TRBV29-1 combines with J gene TRBJ1-5, with 9 bases that match TRBD1. Germline V gene sequence: CDR1 SQVTM, CDR2 ANQGSEA. J gave up 5 bases and V 6 bases, and 5 bases lay outside the gene matches. The CDR3 runs 13 residues. CDR3 coding DNA: TGCAGCGTCGGACAGGGGACTCATCAGCCCCAGCATTTT. Encoded protein: CSVGQGTHQPQHF.

The chain combines TRBV19 with TRBJ2-5; TRBD1 matches 7 bases. V dropped 6 bases and J dropped 3; count of bases not matched to a gene: 10. The CDR3 contains 15 residues. CDR1 and CDR2 (germline): LNHDA, SQIVND (reference sequence). CDR3 sequence: CASRPYRGVEETQYF. DNA for the CDR3: TGTGCCAGTAGGCCATACAGGGGTGTGGAAGAGACCCAGTACTTC.

The chain has TRBV5-6 and TRBJ2-7, with D tentatively TRBD1 (5 bases). V shed 1 base and J shed 7 bases, with 9 bases lying between them. The CDR3 spans 12 residues. CDR1 and CDR2 (germline): SGHDT, YYEEEE. As DNA, the CDR3 is TGTGCCAGCAGCTTGAGGGGTGGTGAGCAGTACTTC. It codes for CASSLRGGEQYF. Full variable domain (rest looked up from reference TRBV5-6 and TRBJ2-7): DAGVTQSPTHLIKTRGQQVTLRCSPKSGHDTVSWYQQALGQGPQFIFQYYEEEERQRGNFPDRFSGHQFPNYSSELNVNALLLGDSALYLCASSLRGGEQYFGPGTRLTVT.

The chain combines TRBV7-2 with TRBJ2-2, with D perhaps TRBD2 (5 bases). The V and J ends lost 7 bases and 6 bases respectively, with 18 bases between them. Germline V gives CDR1 SGHTA, CDR2 FQGNSA. This CDR3 has 15 residues. CDR3 loop: CASTPSREGAGELFF. CDR3 nucleotides: TGTGCCAGCACTCCCTCCCGCGAGGGCGCCGGGGAGCTGTTTTTT.

The chain recombines TRBV15 with TRBJ2-1; no definite D call. Germline-derived CDR1 and CDR2 are LNHNV and YYDKDF (reference sequence). The CDR3 extends over 13 amino acids. V was shortened by 0 bases and J by 7 bases, with 7 bases between the two germline ends. CDR3 in DNA: TGTGCCACCAGCAGAGATTTAGTAAATGAGCAGTTCTTC. Translated, it gives CATSRDLVNEQFF.